This TCR beta chain was retrieved from a study of CD8+ T cells in alopecia areata. Overall study context: For 6 to 18 months, tofacitinib was taken, and 6 months off drug followed. Overall study findings and caveats: Affected scalp, especially in alopecia totalis/universalis, had a higher clonality than normal scalp did.

On this clone: The antigen is undetermined.

V was clipped by 0 bases and J by 8 bases, with 14 bases between them. The CDR3 covers 15 residues. CDR1 and CDR2 (germline): SNHLY, FYNNEI. The sequencing template was cDNA reverse transcribed from extracted RNA. Profiling relied on immunoSEQ multiplex PCR, and the TCRdb table lists in-frame clones only, not all of them. The data hold about 200,000 clones, with 57% observed a single time. This receptor was taken from a human donor with alopecia areata. This specimen consisted of CD4+ T cells sorted from blood, obtained at week 0. The V and J genes are TRBV2 and TRBJ1-5; the D gene is possibly TRBD1 (5 bases). CDR3 sequence: CASSEARGIGEPQHF. For the CDR3, the DNA is TGTGCCAGCAGTGAAGCGCGGGGGATCGGGGAGCCCCAGCATTTT. Looking up the rest from reference TRBV2 and TRBJ1-5 gives the full variable domain: EPEVTQTPSHQVTQMGQEVILRCVPISNHLYFYWYRQILGQKVEFLVSFYNNEISEKSEIFDDQFSVERPDGSNFTLKIRSTKLEDSAMYFCASSEARGIGEPQHFGDGTRLSIL.